Shown below are 29 T cell receptor beta chains from a single sample sequenced in a study of radiation and T cells in renal cell carcinoma. Regarding time point: blood 4 weeks post-SBRT, at nephrectomy. Documented treatment: 15 Gy SBRT to primary tumor, nephrectomy 4 weeks later. The method was immunoSEQ multiplex PCR; TCRdb's version includes in-frame clones alone and lacks a portion of them. The table records some 150,000 clones, about 88% of them present only once. The sequenced sample was blood, obtained from a patient whose treatment included radiotherapy and nephrectomy. These receptors all come from a woman aged 50 to 60 with renal cell carcinoma.

This sequence joins TRBV6-6 and TRBJ2-1; D is undetermined. Germline values: CDR1 MNHNY, CDR2 SVGAGI (reference sequence). The CDR3 totals 16 residues. V was clipped by 5 bases and J by 1 base, with 15 bases between them. The CDR3, as DNA: TGTGCCAGCAGTACGAGACTTGGAGAGTCCTACAATGAGCAGTTCTTC. This encodes CASSTRLGESYNEQFF.

This clone was seen a handful of times. J is TRBJ1-5 and V is TRBV30; D may be TRBD1 (5 bases). V was pared by 0 bases and J by 2 bases, with 11 bases between. This CDR3 is built from 15 residues. CDR1 GTSNPN and CDR2 SVGIG come from the germline V gene (reference sequence). DNA of the CDR3: TGTGCCTGGAGTGTTGGGGGGTCGTGCAATCAGCCCCAGCATTTT. As protein: CAWSVGGSCNQPQHF.

The chain joins TRBV4-3 to TRBJ2-1, with TRBD2 matching over 8 bases. The CDR3 extends over 20 amino acids. Germline lookup yields CDR1 LGHNA and CDR2 YSLEER. V was clipped by 4 bases and J by 0 bases; unmatched bases: 17. The DNA of the CDR3 is TGCGCCAGCAGCCGCTACGTCATCGCTAGCGGGCCCAGCTCCTACAATGAGCAGTTCTTC. Translated: CASSRYVIASGPSSYNEQFF.

The chain is built from TRBV5-1 and TRBJ1-2; 8 nucleotides align to TRBD1. Germline assignment: CDR1 SGHRS and CDR2 YFSETQ. CDR3 length: 13 amino acids. With 4 bases clipped from V and 6 bases from J, the junction kept 5 bases outside the gene matches. In nucleotides, the CDR3 is TGCGCCAGCAGCACAGAGGACAGGGATGGCTACACCTTC. Its protein is CASSTEDRDGYTF.

J is TRBJ2-7 and V is TRBV5-4, with 8 bases that match TRBD2. The trim removed 0 bases at V and 2 bases at J, leaving 4 bases unmatched. Germline assignment: CDR1 SGHNT and CDR2 YYREEE (reference sequence). This CDR3 is built from 15 residues. The DNA of the CDR3 is TGTGCCAGCAGCTTGGGGCGGGGGGTTCCCTACGAGCAGTACTTC. Amino acids: CASSLGRGVPYEQYF.

A single count supports this clone. The chain employs TRBV6-6 and TRBJ2-7; D is ambiguous. Germline loops: CDR1 MNHNY, CDR2 SVGAGI (reference sequence). V was pared by 2 bases and J by 6 bases, with 5 bases between. This CDR3 comprises 11 residues. In DNA form, the CDR3 reads TGTGCCAGCAGTTACGCTGCCGAGCAGTACTTC. The encoded protein is CASSYAAEQYF.

This clone was detected a few times. The V and J genes are TRBV6-5 and TRBJ1-5; 8 bases fit TRBD1. From germline, CDR1 is MNHEY and CDR2 SVGAGI. This CDR3 contains 15 residues. J was trimmed by 7 bases and V by 2 bases; bases with no gene match: 7. The CDR3 DNA is TGTGCCAGCAGTTACAGTAAGGACAGGGCCCAGCCCCAGCATTTT. As protein: CASSYSKDRAQPQHF.

This chain joins TRBV28 and TRBJ2-4, with TRBD2 identical over 8 bases. This CDR3 region has 12 residues. V shed 6 bases, J shed 12 bases, and the junction held 7 bases outside the gene matches. The germline CDR1 and CDR2 sequences are MDHEN and SYDVKM. The CDR3 loop is CASRSGRTDQYF. CDR3 DNA: TGTGCCAGCAGGAGCGGGAGAACGGATCAGTACTTC. The variable domain in full, completed from reference TRBV28 and TRBJ2-4, reads DVKVTQSSRYLVKRTGEKVFLECVQDMDHENMFWYRQDPGLGLRLIYFSYDVKMKEKGDIPEGYSVSREKKERFSLILESASTNQTSMYLCASRSGRTDQYFGAGTRLSVL.

This clone was observed a few times. The rearrangement uses TRBV7-2 and TRBJ2-2; D unclear. The CDR3 has 16 amino acids. Trimming removed 5 bases from V and 3 bases from J, with 16 bases in between. Looked up from germline, CDR1 is SGHTA and CDR2 is FQGNSA. DNA for the CDR3: TGTGCCAGCAGCGCGTTGCCCGCCGGTTACACCGGGGAGCTGTTTTTT. Encoded protein: CASSALPAGYTGELFF.

This rearrangement joins TRBV27 to TRBJ1-2; 10 bases agree with TRBD1. Per the germline V gene, CDR1 is MNHEY and CDR2 is SMNVEV (reference sequence). The CDR3 length is 18 residues. V trimming: 6 bases; J trimming: 4 bases; junction bases outside the gene matches: 17. CDR3: CASSLPRDRGFVSYGYTF. DNA for the CDR3: TGTGCCAGCAGCCTCCCACGGGACAGGGGATTCGTTAGCTATGGCTACACCTTC.

The chain links TRBV28 to TRBJ1-2, with 7 nucleotides matching TRBD1. The V gene's germline CDR1 is MDHEN and CDR2 SYDVKM. V lost 7 bases to trimming and J lost 4 bases; unmatched junction nucleotides: 9. The CDR3 extends over 14 amino acids. This chain's CDR3 is CASTGGGQGYGYTF. The CDR3 DNA follows: TGTGCCAGCACAGGGGGGGGGCAGGGCTATGGCTACACCTTC.

V and J are TRBV7-2 and TRBJ1-5; 9 positions agree with TRBD1. V lost 5 bases and J lost 4; bases outside the gene matches: 9. The CDR3 runs 16 residues. CDR1 and CDR2 (germline): SGHTA, FQGNSA. The DNA for the CDR3 is TGTGCCAGCAGCCCTTTTCCGGGACAGGGAAATCAGCCCCAGCATTTT. Encoded protein: CASSPFPGQGNQPQHF.

This chain joins TRBV5-1 and TRBJ2-2, with 8 bases identical to TRBD1. J lost 7 bases, V lost 3 bases, and 11 bases had no gene match. Germline CDR1 and CDR2: SGHRS and YFSETQ. CDR3 length equals 16 residues. CDR3 DNA: TGCGCCAGCAGCTGGGGAGGCCAGGGGGCAGACGGGGAGCTGTTTTTT. Protein sequence: CASSWGGQGADGELFF.

This clone turned up a few times. CDR3 loop: CASSVEGTGPNSPLHF. CDR3 in DNA: TGTGCCAGCAGCGTAGAGGGGACAGGCCCCAATTCACCCCTCCACTTT. The rearrangement joins TRBV9 to TRBJ1-6; the match to TRBD1 covers 8 bases. Germline trimming cut 0 bases from V and 7 bases from J; bases unmatched to any gene: 6. CDR3 size: 16 residues. Germline V gene lookup returns CDR1 SGDLS and CDR2 YYNGEE.

V is TRBV30 and J is TRBJ1-5; possibly TRBD1 for D (6 bases). The CDR3 has 13 amino acids. CDR1 and CDR2 (germline): GTSNPN, SVGIG (reference sequence). V lost 3 bases and J 4 bases, leaving 10 bases between the germline ends. This CDR3 reads CAWSGGRNQPQHF. The CDR3, as DNA: TGTGCCTGGAGCGGGGGGCGAAATCAGCCCCAGCATTTT.

The chain uses TRBV9 and TRBJ2-1; TRBD2 agrees at 7 bases. This CDR3 has 14 residues. V trimming: 0 bases; J trimming: 5 bases; junction bases outside the gene matches: 2. Germline-derived CDR1 and CDR2 are SGDLS and YYNGEE. The CDR3 protein is CASSVVLANNEQFF. The CDR3 bases are TGTGCCAGCAGCGTAGTACTAGCGAACAATGAGCAGTTCTTC.

This clone was found a few times. The chain joins TRBV6-6 to TRBJ2-1; 7 bases map to TRBD2. The J segment lost 7 bases and the V segment lost 6 bases, leaving 9 bases of the junction unmatched. Per germline, CDR1 MNHNY and CDR2 SVGAGI (reference sequence). CDR3 length: 14 amino acids. The CDR3 region has the DNA TGTGCCAGCAGGATAGGACGGGGAGGGAATGAGCAGTTCTTC. Protein product: CASRIGRGGNEQFF.

V and J are TRBV7-9 and TRBJ2-4; D might be TRBD2 (6 bases). The CDR3 loop spans 16 amino acids. V shed 10 bases and J shed 0 bases, with 19 bases lying between them. The germline gives CDR1 SEHNR, CDR2 FQNEAQ (reference sequence). The DNA for the CDR3 is TGTGCCACCCACCCCCCATTGCGGGGAGCCAAAAACATTCAGTACTTC. Its protein product is CATHPPLRGAKNIQYF.

The chain combines TRBV7-9 with TRBJ2-5; no clear D gene. V was cut by 5 bases and J by 6 bases, with 7 bases left in between. The CDR3 is made up of 11 amino acids. CDR1 SEHNR and CDR2 FQNEAQ come from the germline V gene (reference sequence). CDR3 residues: CASSVDKTQYF. The CDR3 DNA is TGTGCCAGCAGCGTTGACAAGACCCAGTACTTC.

J is TRBJ1-1 and V is TRBV7-9; D uncertain. The CDR3 spans 13 residues. Per germline, CDR1 SEHNR and CDR2 FQNEAQ (reference sequence). Trimming removed 5 bases at V and 1 base at J, with 8 bases between. The chain's CDR3 is CASSPSSNTEAFF. As DNA, the CDR3 is TGTGCCAGCAGCCCCTCCTCGAACACTGAAGCTTTCTTT. The full variable domain, in which reference TRBV7-9 and TRBJ1-1 provide the parts outside the CDR3, is DTGVSQNPRHKITKRGQNVTFRCDPISEHNRLYWYRQTLGQGPEFLTYFQNEAQLEKSRLLSDRFSAERPKGSFSTLEIQRTEQGDSAMYLCASSPSSNTEAFFGQGTRLTVV.

The chain is built from TRBV4-3 and TRBJ2-3; possibly TRBD2 for D (5 bases). Trimming shortened V by 4 bases and J by 4 bases, and 12 bases separated the two germline ends. Per the germline V gene, CDR1 is LGHNA and CDR2 is YSLEER. CDR3 length: 14 amino acids. The CDR3 here is CASSPTYSADTQYF. CDR3 sequence (DNA): TGCGCCAGCAGCCCCACGTATAGCGCAGATACGCAGTATTTT.

The V and J genes are TRBV19 and TRBJ1-5, with no clear D. This CDR3 has 14 residues. The V end was cut by 1 base, the J end by 5 bases, with 9 bases between. Germline-derived CDR1 and CDR2 are LNHDA and SQIVND (reference sequence). The CDR3 loop is CASSIGEGYQPQHF. DNA of the CDR3: TGTGCCAGTAGTATAGGCGAGGGTTATCAGCCCCAGCATTTT.

This clone was seen a single time. CDR3 amino acids: CAISEVASGGLRTQYF. CDR3 nucleotides: TGTGCCATCAGTGAGGTGGCTAGCGGGGGTCTCCGGACCCAGTACTTC. This chain joins TRBV10-3 and TRBJ2-5, with 10 bases lining up with TRBD2. The V and J ends lost 2 bases and 7 bases, in that order; junction bases with no gene match: 10. CDR1 and CDR2 (germline): ENHRY, SYGVKD. This CDR3 region has 16 residues.

This chain connects TRBV6-6 to TRBJ2-7, with D possibly matching TRBD1 (6 bases). V lost 8 bases, J lost 3 bases, and 14 bases lay in between. Germline assignment: CDR1 MNHNY and CDR2 SVGAGI (reference sequence). The CDR3 extends over 13 amino acids. The CDR3 spells CASRDRLIYEQYF. The CDR3 DNA sequence: TGTGCCAGCCGAGACAGGCTTATCTACGAGCAGTACTTC.

The chain couples TRBV28 to TRBJ1-5; 8 positions match TRBD1. Looked up from germline, CDR1 is MDHEN and CDR2 is SYDVKM. The length of the CDR3 is 13 residues. The V gene end was trimmed by 6 bases and the J gene end by 7 bases; junction bases not matched to a gene: 5. CDR3 in amino acids: CASRTGERQPQHF. Here the CDR3 DNA reads TGTGCCAGCAGGACAGGGGAGCGGCAGCCCCAGCATTTT.

The J gene is TRBJ2-2, the V gene TRBV9; 8 bases align to TRBD1. The CDR3 is 16 amino acids. V lost 4 bases, J lost 2 bases, and 7 bases stayed unmatched. The germline V gene encodes CDR1 SGDLS and CDR2 YYNGEE. The CDR3 loop reads CASSPLTGANTGELFF. The CDR3 DNA reads TGTGCCAGCAGCCCGTTGACAGGGGCCAACACCGGGGAGCTGTTTTTT.

The V gene is TRBV7-2, the J gene TRBJ2-7, with no clear D. The CDR3 length is 13 residues. Per the germline V gene, CDR1 is SGHTA and CDR2 is FQGNSA. V lost 6 bases and J lost 3, with 12 bases in between. The CDR3 is CASRIEGIYEQYF. CDR3 in DNA: TGTGCCAGCAGGATAGAAGGGATCTACGAGCAGTACTTC.

This clone was recorded a few times. J is TRBJ2-7 and V is TRBV7-2; unclear D gene. The CDR3 sequence is 15 residues long. Trimming stripped 5 bases from V and 0 bases from J, with 14 bases between. CDR1 and CDR2 from the germline V gene are SGHTA and FQGNSA. Here the CDR3 reads CASSPLPANSYEQYF. The CDR3, as DNA: TGTGCCAGCAGCCCTCTTCCGGCTAACTCCTACGAGCAGTACTTC.

V and J are TRBV27 and TRBJ2-7, with 9 bases matching TRBD2. CDR3 size: 17 residues. With V trimmed by 5 bases and J by 2 bases, 13 bases remained unmatched. In germline, CDR1 is MNHEY, CDR2 SMNVEV (reference sequence). The DNA for the CDR3 is TGTGCCAGCAGTCCTAAAGGGCAGCGGGAGGCCCCCTACGAGCAGTACTTC. Translation gives CASSPKGQREAPYEQYF.